This T cell receptor (beta chain) was recovered during a study of blood T cell repertoires in COVID-19. Study-level information: Material from acute and convalescent COVID-19 was sourced from the United States, Italy and Spain. T cells, B-cell-depleted T cells, or PBMCs provided the cDNA or gDNA that served as material.

CDR1 is SNHLY, CDR2 FYNNEI, per germline. V was cut by 8 bases and J by 4 bases, with 14 bases left in between. The CDR3 consists of 13 residues. The authors' processing: Quantification of nucleated cells was approximated via reference gene primer amplification. Profiled with immunoSEQ multiplex PCR; TCRdb holds only in-frame clones, not every one. V and J calls and clone size are copied from that table; D and trimming were computed from the DNA. The data show about 200,000 clones, with roughly 83% seen just once and about 27% held by the top ten. The chain combines TRBV2 with TRBJ1-2; D unclear. The source of this sequence is a man between 40 and 49 years old with acute or convalescent COVID-19. Sequencing input: peripheral blood. The CDR3 reads CASPEIGVYGYTF. For the CDR3, the DNA is TGTGCCAGCCCGGAGATAGGTGTCTATGGCTACACCTTC. Supplemented by reference TRBV2 and TRBJ1-2, the full variable domain reads EPEVTQTPSHQVTQMGQEVILRCVPISNHLYFYWYRQILGQKVEFLVSFYNNEISEKSEIFDDQFSVERPDGSNFTLKIRSTKLEDSAMYFCASPEIGVYGYTFGSGTRLTVV.